Each of the 29 T cell receptor beta chains below was sequenced from the same sample in a study of cytomegalovirus exposure and HLA in healthy donors. 13 Jbeta primers and 60 Vbeta primers were used for the PCR. The method was immunoSEQ multiplex PCR; TCRdb's version includes in-frame clones alone and lacks a portion of them. The top ten clones hold 1.1% of a sample with around 140,000 clones, approximately 75% of them seen once. The sample consisted of PBMCs. The receptors were sampled from a male donor in good health and CMV-seronegative.

V usage is TRBV6-1 and J usage is TRBJ1-6, with 9 bases that match TRBD1. With V trimmed by 6 bases and J by 5 bases, 8 bases remained unmatched. Germline V lookup: CDR1 MNHNS, CDR2 SASEGT. The CDR3 is 16 amino acids. CDR3: CASRETGTGHNSPLHF. The CDR3 DNA sequence: TGTGCCAGCAGAGAAACCGGGACAGGGCATAATTCACCCCTCCACTTT.

The V and J genes are TRBV13 and TRBJ2-2; D is uncertain. Germline values: CDR1 PRHDT, CDR2 FYEKMQ (reference sequence). The CDR3 length is 14 residues. The CDR3 region is CATYESTFPGELFF. CDR3 DNA: TGTGCTACTTATGAGAGTACTTTCCCCGGGGAGCTGTTTTTT.

V and J are TRBV6-5 and TRBJ1-4; 9 nucleotides agree with TRBD1. With 5 bases clipped from V and 5 bases from J, the junction kept 6 bases outside the gene matches. The germline V gene has CDR1 MNHEY and CDR2 SVGAGI. The CDR3 is made up of 15 amino acids. CDR3 bases: TGTGCCAGCAGTCCGCTTGGGACAGGGAATGAAAAACTGTTTTTT. It yields the protein CASSPLGTGNEKLFF.

The chain recombines TRBV21-1 with TRBJ2-1; the table names TRBD2, a call not compared with the DNA. TRBV21-1 is flagged as a pseudogene. CDR3 length equals 19 residues. CDR3 loop: CASSKEGVAGAPFCNEQFF. DNA of the CDR3: TGTGCCAGCAGCAAAGAAGGAGTAGCGGGCGCTCCCTTCTGCAATGAGCAGTTCTTC.

The chain employs TRBV4-3 and TRBJ2-5; the D is unclear. The CDR3 loop spans 15 amino acids. Trimming took off 4 bases at V and 1 base at J, with 13 bases between the two ends. Germline V lookup: CDR1 LGHNA, CDR2 YSLEER. As DNA, the CDR3 is TGCGCCAGCAGCCTTTGGATGGGCCTCCAAGAGACCCAGTACTTC. Translating it yields CASSLWMGLQETQYF.

The rearrangement joins TRBV30 to TRBJ1-1, with TRBD1 as a possible D gene (5 bases). The CDR3 runs 13 residues. Trimming took off 2 bases at V and 1 base at J, with 8 bases between the two ends. Per germline, CDR1 GTSNPN and CDR2 SVGIG (reference sequence). In nucleotides, the CDR3 is TGTGCCTGGAGTCTTCAGGGGAACACTGAAGCTTTCTTT. As protein: CAWSLQGNTEAFF.

The chain carries TRBV4-3 and TRBJ1-2, with TRBD1 identical over 7 bases. V was pared by 6 bases and J by 4 bases, with 5 bases of the junction left unmatched. Germline CDR1 and CDR2: LGHNA and YSLEER. The CDR3 loop spans 13 amino acids. DNA for the CDR3: TGCGCCAGCAGTGCAGGGGACAGCTATGGCTACACCTTC. Translating gives CASSAGDSYGYTF.

This clone was seen a few times. This rearrangement joins TRBV10-3 to TRBJ2-2; 9 bases are shared with TRBD1. V shed 5 bases, J shed 3 bases, and the junction held 10 bases outside the gene matches. Germline V gives CDR1 ENHRY, CDR2 SYGVKD. CDR3 length: 17 amino acids. CDR3 bases: TGTGCCATCAGTCCCGGGACAGGGACCTTCTACACCGGGGAGCTGTTTTTT. Protein product: CAISPGTGTFYTGELFF.

V and J are TRBV18 and TRBJ2-7; D gene uncertain. The CDR3 extends over 13 amino acids. V was cut by 0 bases and J by 4 bases, with 7 bases left in between. CDR1 and CDR2 from the germline V gene are KGHSH and LQKENI. The CDR3 spells CASSPPTQYEQYF. CDR3 sequence (DNA): TGTGCCAGCTCACCACCCACACAGTACGAGCAGTACTTC.

This clone was counted only a few times. V usage is TRBV19 and J usage is TRBJ1-1, with D perhaps matching TRBD1 (6 bases). Trimming cost V 5 bases and J 1 base, with 8 bases left between them. This CDR3 is built from 13 residues. Per the germline V gene, CDR1 is LNHDA and CDR2 is SQIVND (reference sequence). The CDR3 sequence: CASSVQGNTEAFF. The CDR3 DNA reads as TGTGCCAGTAGTGTACAGGGGAACACTGAAGCTTTCTTT. Using reference TRBV19 and TRBJ1-1 for the parts outside the CDR3, the full variable domain is DGGITQSPKYLFRKEGQNVTLSCEQNLNHDAMYWYRQDPGQGLRLIYYSQIVNDFQKGDIAEGYSVSREKKESFPLTVTSAQKNPTAFYLCASSVQGNTEAFFGQGTRLTVV.

The V and J genes are TRBV21-1 and TRBJ1-5; the table's D call, TRBD1, was not checked against the DNA. TRBV21-1 counts as a pseudogene. CDR3 length: 16 amino acids. CDR3: CASSKVGTGWCQPQHF. CDR3 nucleotides: TGTGCCAGCAGCAAAGTCGGGACAGGGTGGTGTCAGCCCCAGCATTTT.

This clone was detected only a few times. J is TRBJ1-1 and V is TRBV25-1; tentative D call: TRBD1 (6 bases). V lost 7 bases and J 8 bases, leaving 11 bases between the germline ends. The CDR3 spans 11 residues. Germline lookup yields CDR1 MGHDK and CDR2 SYGVNS. Written as DNA, the CDR3 is TGTGCCAGCACATTGGGGGCGGAAGCTTTCTTT. Translated, it gives CASTLGAEAFF.

J is TRBJ1-3 and V is TRBV7-6; 9 bases agree with TRBD1. The CDR3 spans 15 residues. V shed 9 bases and J 0 bases; nucleotides not matched to a gene: 6. CDR1 and CDR2 (germline): SGHVS, FNYEAQ. The CDR3 here is CARGDRVHSGNTIYF. The CDR3, as DNA: TGTGCCAGGGGGGACAGGGTCCACTCTGGAAACACCATATATTTT.

The chain joins TRBV11-3 to TRBJ1-4; D not certain. CDR1 and CDR2 (germline): SGHNT, YENEEA. Trimming left V 1 base short and J 4 bases short, with 7 bases between. This CDR3 contains 14 residues. The CDR3 DNA reads as TGTGCCAGCAGCTTAGGGGCAAATAATGAAAAACTGTTTTTT. Encoded protein: CASSLGANNEKLFF.

This sequence joins TRBV5-1 and TRBJ2-7; 9 bases map to TRBD1. There are 14 residues in the CDR3. J was trimmed by 5 bases and V by 5 bases; bases with no gene match: 8. CDR1 and CDR2 from the germline V gene are SGHRS and YFSETQ. The DNA for the CDR3 is TGCGCCAGCAGTATTCCGGGACAGGGCCACGAGCAGTACTTC. Amino acid sequence: CASSIPGQGHEQYF. Based on the CDR3 plus reference TRBV5-1 and TRBJ2-7, the full variable domain is KAGVTQTPRYLIKTRGQQVTLSCSPISGHRSVSWYQQTPGQGLQFLFEYFSETQRNKGNFPGRFSGRQFSNSRSEMNVSTLELGDSALYLCASSIPGQGHEQYFGPGTRLTVT.

CDR3 in amino acids: CASSLLGGSHEQYF. CDR3 DNA: TGTGCCAGCAGTTTGTTGGGGGGATCCCACGAGCAGTACTTC. The J gene is TRBJ2-5, the V gene TRBV27, with D tentatively TRBD2 (6 bases). The end of the DNA aligns better with TRBJ2-7, so the J call may be wrong. The CDR3 has 14 amino acids. CDR1 is MNHEY and CDR2 is SMNVEV in the germline V gene (reference sequence).

The rearrangement joins TRBV7-9 to TRBJ2-5; 7 nucleotides agree with TRBD2. Germline V CDR1 and CDR2: SEHNR, FQNEAQ (reference sequence). V shed 3 bases and J 5 bases; nucleotides not matched to a gene: 9. This CDR3 is built from 15 residues. The CDR3 region has the DNA TGTGCCAGCAGCTTGGCCATACGGACTAGGGAGACCCAGTACTTC. Its translation is CASSLAIRTRETQYF.

CDR3 DNA: TGTGCCAGCAGTCCCCTAGCGGGCGCCTACAATGAGCAGTTCTTC. It yields the protein CASSPLAGAYNEQFF. V is TRBV6-5 and J is TRBJ2-1; 8 bases match TRBD2. The CDR3 is 15 residues long. V was pared by 5 bases and J by 2 bases, with 5 bases of the junction left unmatched. Germline assignment: CDR1 MNHEY and CDR2 SVGAGI.

The chain carries TRBV9 and TRBJ2-3; the match to TRBD2 covers 9 bases. V lost 0 bases to trimming and J lost 4 bases; unmatched junction nucleotides: 6. The CDR3 is made up of 16 amino acids. The germline CDR1 and CDR2 sequences are SGDLS and YYNGEE. CDR3 amino acids: CASSVGGGGAADTQYF. The CDR3 DNA follows: TGTGCCAGCAGCGTAGGAGGCGGGGGGGCAGCAGATACGCAGTATTTT.

The J gene is TRBJ2-2, the V gene TRBV6-1; 7 bases agree with TRBD2. Per germline, CDR1 MNHNS and CDR2 SASEGT. The junction had 3 bases not matched to a gene; V was cut back by 3 bases and J by 5 bases. The CDR3 is made up of 14 amino acids. The DNA of the CDR3 is TGTGCCAGCAGTGAGACACTAGCGACCGGGGAGCTGTTTTTT. Its translation: CASSETLATGELFF.

This chain uses TRBV10-3 with TRBJ1-1; 8 nucleotides line up with TRBD1. Germline V lookup: CDR1 ENHRY, CDR2 SYGVKD. The CDR3 consists of 15 residues. V lost 3 bases and J lost 1; bases outside the gene matches: 4. Written as DNA, the CDR3 is TGTGCCATCAGTGACGACAGGGGAAGGAACACTGAAGCTTTCTTT. It translates to CAISDDRGRNTEAFF.

For the CDR3, the DNA is TGTGCCAGCTCCACCGGGACAGGGCGAGGAAACACCATATATTTT. Translated, it gives CASSTGTGRGNTIYF. This chain connects TRBV18 to TRBJ1-3; TRBD1 matches at 9 bases. The CDR3 consists of 15 residues. The V segment lost 6 bases and the J segment 4 bases; nucleotides outside the gene matches: 7. Germline V lookup: CDR1 KGHSH, CDR2 LQKENI.

Here the CDR3 DNA reads TGTGCCAGCAGTTACCTCGGACAGGGAAACACTGAAGCTTTCTTT. This sequence encodes CASSYLGQGNTEAFF. The chain employs TRBV6-5 and TRBJ1-1; 8 bases agree with TRBD1. The junction had 4 bases not matched to a gene; V was cut back by 2 bases and J by 2 bases. CDR1 and CDR2 (germline): MNHEY, SVGAGI. This CDR3 spans 15 amino acids.

As DNA, the CDR3 is TGTGCCAGCAGCGTAGAGGGGACAACCCCCTACAATGAGCAGTTCTTC. Translating gives CASSVEGTTPYNEQFF. The chain is built from TRBV9 and TRBJ2-1; the D gene is possibly TRBD1 (6 bases). Germline values: CDR1 SGDLS, CDR2 YYNGEE. Trimming took off 0 bases at V and 2 bases at J, with 12 bases between the two ends. The CDR3 is 16 amino acids.

This clone has just a few counts. The chain combines TRBV6-5 with TRBJ1-6, with D possibly matching TRBD1 (6 bases). Germline CDR1 reads MNHEY; CDR2 reads SVGAGI. V was pared by 8 bases and J by 3 bases, with 14 bases between. The CDR3 is 15 residues long. CDR3 protein: CASSPGANYNSPLHF. The CDR3 DNA follows: TGTGCCAGCTCCCCAGGGGCTAACTATAATTCACCCCTCCACTTT.

CDR3 sequence (DNA): TGTGCCAGCAGCCAAACCGGGACAGGCATCAGGGATTCACCCCTCCACTTT. This encodes CASSQTGTGIRDSPLHF. The chain combines TRBV4-2 with TRBJ1-6; 8 bases map to TRBD1. Per germline, CDR1 LGHNA and CDR2 YNFKEQ. V lost 2 bases and J lost 8; bases outside the gene matches: 11. The CDR3 runs 17 residues.

The chain employs TRBV5-1 and TRBJ2-5; 7 bases map to TRBD1. J gave up 3 bases and V 2 bases, and 10 bases lay outside the gene matches. The germline V gene encodes CDR1 SGHRS and CDR2 YFSETQ. This CDR3 contains 16 residues. Here the CDR3 DNA reads TGCGCCAGCAGCTTCGCGACAGGGAATATCGAAGAGACCCAGTACTTC. It translates to CASSFATGNIEETQYF.

This clone was recorded once. The chain links TRBV9 to TRBJ1-2; possible D gene TRBD1, 6 bases. Trimming removed 0 bases at V and 2 bases at J, with 14 bases between. The CDR3 totals 16 residues. Germline V lookup: CDR1 SGDLS, CDR2 YYNGEE. CDR3 loop: CASSVDVGQGNYGYTF. The CDR3 region has the DNA TGTGCCAGCAGCGTAGACGTCGGGCAGGGGAACTATGGCTACACCTTC.

This chain connects TRBV30 to TRBJ1-2; D is ambiguous. CDR3 size: 12 residues. Per the germline V gene, CDR1 is GTSNPN and CDR2 is SVGIG (reference sequence). The germline V and J ends were trimmed by 4 bases and 5 bases, with 11 bases remaining between them. CDR3 bases: TGTGCCTGGACGAGGGTGTCGTATGGCTACACCTTC. Translated, it gives CAWTRVSYGYTF.